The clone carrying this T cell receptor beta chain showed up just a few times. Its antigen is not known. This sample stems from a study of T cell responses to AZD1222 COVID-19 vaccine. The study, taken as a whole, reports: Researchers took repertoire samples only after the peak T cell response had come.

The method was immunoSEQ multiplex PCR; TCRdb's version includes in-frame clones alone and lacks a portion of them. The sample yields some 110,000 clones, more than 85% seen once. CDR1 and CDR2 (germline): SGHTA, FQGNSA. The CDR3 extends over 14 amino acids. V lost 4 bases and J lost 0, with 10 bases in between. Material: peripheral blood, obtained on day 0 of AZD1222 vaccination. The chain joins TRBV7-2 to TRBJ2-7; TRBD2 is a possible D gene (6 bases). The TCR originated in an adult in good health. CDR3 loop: CASSWVAASYEQYF. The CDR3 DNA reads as TGTGCCAGCAGCTGGGTAGCGGCCTCCTACGAGCAGTACTTC.